One and the same sample provided the 6 T cell receptor beta chains below, sequenced in a study of T-cell memory formation after mild COVID-19. Each CDR3 protein is one row after TCRdb ran MiXCR on the 5' RACE reads. The sample consists of over 55,000 distinct CDR3 sequences, 10% to 15% of them appearing once. The source material was PBMCs or a T cell subset sorted from them (not recorded which). Every receptor here comes from a man younger than 35 who had mild COVID-19 (a few samples of this study predate the infection). Cell type and time point are not known.

This clonotype has more than one count but fewer than ten. The rearrangement links TRBV10-1 to TRBJ2-7; D uncertain. V was clipped by 5 bases and J by 1 base, with 9 bases between them. The CDR3 spans 13 residues. Germline V gives CDR1 WNHNN, CDR2 SYGVQD (reference sequence). CDR3 in DNA: TGCGCCAGCAGTCGGACCGGGTCCTACGAGCAGTACTTC. Translation gives CASSRTGSYEQYF.

This clonotype came up many times. This chain uses TRBV5-1 with TRBJ2-3, with 8 bases identical to TRBD2. The CDR3 length is 16 residues. Germline trimming cut 4 bases from V and 2 bases from J; bases unmatched to any gene: 9. Germline loops: CDR1 SGHRS, CDR2 YFSETQ. CDR3: CASSLAGGTPTDTQYF. The DNA for the CDR3 is TGCGCCAGCAGCCTGGCGGGGGGAACCCCCACAGATACGCAGTATTTT.

The sample holds many counts of this clonotype. This chain links TRBV7-2 with TRBJ2-7; possible D gene TRBD2, 5 bases. V dropped 5 bases and J dropped 2 bases, with 19 bases sitting between them. CDR1 SGHTA and CDR2 FQGNSA come from the germline V gene. The length of the CDR3 is 16 residues. The chain's CDR3 is CASSPAGPTGAYEQYV. The CDR3 region has the DNA TGTGCCAGCAGCCCGGCGGGCCCCACTGGCGCCTACGAGCAGTACGTC.

This clonotype was recorded a few times. The chain uses TRBV19 and TRBJ2-2; 8 nucleotides align to TRBD2. Per germline, CDR1 LNHDA and CDR2 SQIVND (reference sequence). This CDR3 contains 16 residues. Trimming removed 5 bases from V and 9 bases from J; junction bases left unmatched: 14. This chain's CDR3 is CASSVPTGGRMRELFF. The CDR3 nucleotides are TGTGCCAGTAGTGTCCCTACGGGGGGGCGAATGAGGGAGCTGTTTTTT. The variable domain in full, with the rest retrieved from reference TRBV19 and TRBJ2-2, is DGGITQSPKYLFRKEGQNVTLSCEQNLNHDAMYWYRQDPGQGLRLIYYSQIVNDFQKGDIAEGYSVSREKKESFPLTVTSAQKNPTAFYLCASSVPTGGRMRELFFGEGSRLTVL.

CDR3 nucleotide sequence: TGTGCCAGCAGCCATTCGCCGTGGGTCTCCCCCACCGGGGAGCTGTTTTTT. Amino acid sequence: CASSHSPWVSPTGELFF. The chain recombines TRBV4-2 with TRBJ2-2; D uncertain. This CDR3 has 17 residues. V was shortened by 3 bases and J by 4 bases, with 18 bases between the two germline ends. Per germline, CDR1 LGHNA and CDR2 YNFKEQ.

This rearrangement joins TRBV7-9 to TRBJ2-3, with D maybe TRBD2 (6 bases). V was pared by 6 bases and J by 2 bases, with 9 bases between. CDR1 is SEHNR and CDR2 is FQNEAQ in the germline V gene (reference sequence). This CDR3 is built from 13 residues. This CDR3 is CASRRESTDTQYF. In nucleotides, the CDR3 is TGTGCCAGCAGGCGGGAATCCACAGATACGCAGTATTTT.